The 10 T cell receptor beta chains below were found in one sample sequenced in a study of cytomegalovirus exposure and HLA in healthy donors (dated by TCRdb to about 2017). The method behind the library was the immunoSEQ multiplex PCR assay. The multiplex PCR relied on a mix of 60 forward primers for TCR Vbeta segments and 13 reverse primers for TCR Jbeta segments. Sourced from immuneACCESS, this table was stored by TCRdb with only in-frame sequences that have V and J called. A share of the clones is absent; for the studies checked, an unresolved V gene accounts for under half, and the remainder has no known explanation. The sample data list around 85,000 clones, and about 80% of these were observed just once. The ten largest clones represent about 30% of the sample. Sequenced: PBMCs. The source is a man between 45 and 60 years old in good health and CMV-seropositive.

This clone has a handful of counts. J is TRBJ2-5 and V is TRBV14, with 9 bases identical to TRBD2. J was trimmed by 5 bases and V by 2 bases; bases with no gene match: 9. Germline V gene data show CDR1 as SGHDN and CDR2 as FVKESK. This CDR3 has 16 amino acids. The CDR3 bases are TGTGCCAGCAGCCAAATCTGGGGACTAGCAGGCGAGACCCAGTACTTC. This codes for CASSQIWGLAGETQYF. The whole variable domain, remainder taken from reference TRBV14 and TRBJ2-5, is EAGVTQFPSHSVIEKGQTVTLRCDPISGHDNLYWYRRVMGKEIKFLLHFVKESKQDESGMPNNRFLAERTGGTYSTLKVQPAELEDSGVYFCASSQIWGLAGETQYFGPGTRLLVL.

The chain links TRBV7-9 to TRBJ2-1; tentative D call: TRBD2 (7 bases). Trimming shortened V by 1 base and J by 8 bases, and 24 bases separated the two germline ends. The V gene's germline CDR1 is SEHNR and CDR2 FQNEAQ (reference sequence). The CDR3 is made up of 18 amino acids. The CDR3 bases are TGTGCCAGCAGCTTAGTGTTGGCGGGGGCGCGGTCCCACCATGAGCAGTTCTTC. Residues: CASSLVLAGARSHHEQFF.

The chain uses TRBV11-3 and TRBJ2-3; perhaps TRBD2 as D (5 bases). Germline lookup yields CDR1 SGHNT and CDR2 YENEEA. Trimming left V 2 bases short and J 0 bases short, with 6 bases between. The length of the CDR3 is 14 residues. CDR3 DNA: TGTGCCAGCAGCTTAAGCGGAAGCACAGATACGCAGTATTTT. It yields the protein CASSLSGSTDTQYF.

This rearrangement joins TRBV30 to TRBJ1-4; 8 bases fit TRBD1. Looked up from germline, CDR1 is GTSNPN and CDR2 is SVGIG (reference sequence). After removal of 4 bases from V and 11 bases from J, the junction contained 3 bases not matched to a gene. The CDR3 totals 11 residues. CDR3 DNA sequence: TGTGCCTGGACGACAGGGGAGAAACTGTTTTTT. Translation gives CAWTTGEKLFF.

CDR3 bases: TGCGCCAGCAGGGTATTCACGGGAGGAGAGACCCAGTACTTC. Protein sequence: CASRVFTGGETQYF. The chain links TRBV5-1 to TRBJ2-5; 7 bases are a match to TRBD2. Germline CDR1 reads SGHRS; CDR2 reads YFSETQ. The CDR3 length is 14 residues. V dropped 5 bases and J dropped 4; count of bases not matched to a gene: 8.

The chain combines TRBV27 with TRBJ1-2, with 9 positions matching TRBD1. The CDR3 contains 15 residues. From germline, CDR1 is MNHEY and CDR2 SMNVEV (reference sequence). V gave up 2 bases and J gave up 4 bases; unmatched junction bases: 5. CDR3 loop: CASSLGQGLGYGYTF. CDR3 bases: TGTGCCAGCAGTTTAGGACAGGGGCTAGGCTATGGCTACACCTTC.

V gene TRBV10-1 combines with J gene TRBJ1-1, with TRBD1 matching over 7 bases. Germline V gene lookup returns CDR1 WNHNN and CDR2 SYGVQD (reference sequence). The CDR3 loop spans 14 amino acids. With 0 bases clipped from V and 8 bases from J, the junction kept 6 bases outside the gene matches. The CDR3 here is CASSESGRGREAFF. CDR3 nucleotide sequence: TGCGCCAGCAGTGAGTCGGGCAGGGGGAGGGAAGCTTTCTTT.

The chain joins TRBV2 to TRBJ2-1; TRBD1 agrees at 12 bases. The trim removed 5 bases at V and 6 bases at J, leaving 8 bases unmatched. The CDR3 length is 16 residues. From germline, CDR1 is SNHLY and CDR2 FYNNEI. The CDR3 DNA reads TGTGCCAGCAGTAGATCCGGGACAGGGGGCATCAATGAGCAGTTCTTC. Translation: CASSRSGTGGINEQFF.

The chain joins TRBV30 to TRBJ2-5, with TRBD2 identical over 10 bases. The CDR3 loop spans 17 amino acids. Germline V gives CDR1 GTSNPN, CDR2 SVGIG (reference sequence). V shed 5 bases and J 3 bases; nucleotides not matched to a gene: 15. The CDR3 reads CAWSSPGLAIKKETQYF. The CDR3 DNA is TGTGCCTGGTCCTCGCCGGGACTAGCGATAAAAAAAGAGACCCAGTACTTC. Variable domain in full (rest from reference TRBV30 and TRBJ2-5): SQTIHQWPATLVQPVGSPLSLECTVEGTSNPNLYWYRQAAGRGLQLLFYSVGIGQISSEVPQNLSASRPQDRQFILSSKKLLLSDSGFYLCAWSSPGLAIKKETQYFGPGTRLLVL.

The rearrangement uses TRBV5-1 and TRBJ2-7; a weak D match, TRBD1 (5 bases). V lost 0 bases and J 4 bases, leaving 14 bases between the germline ends. The germline gives CDR1 SGHRS, CDR2 YFSETQ. The CDR3 consists of 15 residues. Here the CDR3 reads CASSLEFGAPYEQYF. Here the CDR3 DNA reads TGCGCCAGCAGCTTGGAGTTTGGGGCTCCATACGAGCAGTACTTC.